These 8 T cell receptor beta chains share one sample of origin, sequenced in a study of T-cell memory formation after mild COVID-19. TCRdb re-analysed the 5' RACE reads in MiXCR, keeping a single row per CDR3 protein. There are some 330,000 distinct CDR3 sequences in the sample; around 20% occur only once, and 12% lies in the top ten. Input material: PBMCs or a T cell subset sorted from them (not recorded which). These receptors were collected from an adult woman who had mild COVID-19 (a few samples of this study predate the infection). Cell type and time point are not known.

This clonotype was counted at least ten times. The chain recombines TRBV11-3 with TRBJ2-1; 13 nucleotides align to TRBD2. The ends lost 5 bases at V and 4 bases at J; junction bases unmatched: 8. The CDR3 sequence is 17 residues long. Germline V gives CDR1 SGHNT, CDR2 YENEEA. CDR3 protein: CASSPFPGLAGYNEQFF. The CDR3 coding sequence is TGTGCCAGCAGCCCCTTCCCGGGACTAGCGGGATACAATGAGCAGTTCTTC.

This chain links TRBV12-3 or TRBV12-4 with TRBJ2-3, with 10 bases matching TRBD2. The CDR3 covers 15 residues. The ends lost 3 bases at V and 6 bases at J; junction bases unmatched: 6. CDR3 loop: CASSFASGGSDTQYF. CDR3 sequence (DNA): TGTGCCAGCAGTTTCGCTAGCGGGGGATCCGATACGCAGTATTTT.

CDR3 sequence: CASSLVYPSTDTQYF. DNA for the CDR3: TGTGCCAGCAGCTTAGTATATCCTAGCACAGATACGCAGTATTTT. V and J are TRBV7-8 and TRBJ2-3; unclear D gene. The CDR3 loop spans 15 amino acids. V was shortened by 1 base and J by 0 bases, with 8 bases between the two germline ends. Looked up from germline, CDR1 is SGHVS and CDR2 is FQNEAQ.

V usage is TRBV25-1 and J usage is TRBJ2-7; 8 nucleotides line up with TRBD1. CDR1 and CDR2 (germline): MGHDK, SYGVNS. This CDR3 contains 17 residues. After removal of 6 bases from V and 3 bases from J, the junction contained 16 bases not matched to a gene. CDR3 coding DNA: TGTGCCAGCAGCAAGTTTACCGGGACAGGATTGAACTACGAGCAGTACTTC. Translation gives CASSKFTGTGLNYEQYF.

A few counts support this clonotype. The CDR3: CASSFIWGRGYTF. CDR3 nucleotides: TGTGCCAGCAGCTTTATATGGGGGCGCGGCTACACCTTC. The V gene is TRBV11-2, the J gene TRBJ1-2; TRBD1 is a possible D gene (6 bases). The V gene's germline CDR1 is SGHAT and CDR2 FQNNGV. V was shortened by 3 bases and J by 8 bases, with 13 bases between the two germline ends. CDR3 length: 13 residues.

This clonotype was recorded a few times. V and J are TRBV2 and TRBJ2-1, with D perhaps matching TRBD2 (5 bases). V shed 7 bases and J shed 11 bases, with 12 bases lying between them. The CDR3 covers 11 residues. From germline, CDR1 is SNHLY and CDR2 FYNNEI. The CDR3 DNA is TGTGCCAGCAATGTCGGGGTTAAGCAGTTCTTC. It is translated as CASNVGVKQFF.

This clonotype was detected only a few times. This chain joins TRBV4-1 and TRBJ2-2; TRBD2 matches at 7 bases. V was clipped by 8 bases and J by 3 bases; unmatched bases: 6. The CDR3 consists of 14 residues. Germline V lookup: CDR1 MGHRA, CDR2 YSYEKL. Written as DNA, the CDR3 is TGCGCCAGCCGGCTGGGGGGGGACACCGGGGAGCTGTTTTTT. It is translated as CASRLGGDTGELFF.

In DNA form, the CDR3 reads TGTGCCAGCAGTGACCAGGTGGGGACTGAAGCTTTCTTT. Translating gives CASSDQVGTEAFF. The rearrangement joins TRBV6-4 to TRBJ1-1; unclear D gene. This CDR3 is 13 amino acids long. Germline V gives CDR1 MRHNA, CDR2 SNTAGT. Trimming shortened V by 2 bases and J by 5 bases, and 9 bases separated the two germline ends.